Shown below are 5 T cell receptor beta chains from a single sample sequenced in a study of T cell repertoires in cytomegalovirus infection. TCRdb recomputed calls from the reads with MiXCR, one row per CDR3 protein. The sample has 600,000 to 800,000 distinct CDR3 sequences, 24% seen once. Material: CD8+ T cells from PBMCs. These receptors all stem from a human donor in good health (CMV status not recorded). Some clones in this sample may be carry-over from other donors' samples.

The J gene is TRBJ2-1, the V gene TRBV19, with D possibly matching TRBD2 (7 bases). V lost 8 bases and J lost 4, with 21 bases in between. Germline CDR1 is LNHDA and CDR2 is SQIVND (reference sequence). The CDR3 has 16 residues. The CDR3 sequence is CASLPEGGAEYNEQFF. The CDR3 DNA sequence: TGTGCCAGTCTTCCCGAAGGGGGGGCTGAGTACAATGAGCAGTTCTTC.

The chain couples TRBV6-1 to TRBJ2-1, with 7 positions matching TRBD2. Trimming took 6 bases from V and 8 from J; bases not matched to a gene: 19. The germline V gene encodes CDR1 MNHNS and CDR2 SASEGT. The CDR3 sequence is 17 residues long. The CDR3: CASRTPSRMAGEDEQFF. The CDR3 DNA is TGTGCCAGCAGAACCCCGAGCCGAATGGCGGGGGAGGATGAGCAGTTCTTC.

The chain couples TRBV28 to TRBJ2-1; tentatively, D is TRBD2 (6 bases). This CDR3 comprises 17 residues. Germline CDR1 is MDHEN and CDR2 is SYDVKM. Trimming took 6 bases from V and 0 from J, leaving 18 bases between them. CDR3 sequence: CASSPGGVGSSYNEQFF. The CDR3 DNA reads TGTGCCAGCAGCCCTGGAGGGGTGGGGAGCTCCTACAATGAGCAGTTCTTC.

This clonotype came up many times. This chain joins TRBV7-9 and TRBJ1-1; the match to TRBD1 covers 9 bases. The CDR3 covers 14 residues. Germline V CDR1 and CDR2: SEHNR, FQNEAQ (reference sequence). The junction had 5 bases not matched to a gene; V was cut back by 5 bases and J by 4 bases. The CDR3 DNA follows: TGTGCCAGCAGCATACAGGGGGCTGGCACTGAAGCTTTCTTT. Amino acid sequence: CASSIQGAGTEAFF.

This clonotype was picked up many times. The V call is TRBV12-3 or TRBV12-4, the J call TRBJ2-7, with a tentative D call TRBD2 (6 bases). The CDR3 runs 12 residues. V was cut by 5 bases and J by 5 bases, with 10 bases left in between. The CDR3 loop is CASSKGRHEQYF. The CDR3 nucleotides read TGTGCCAGCAGTAAGGGGAGGCACGAGCAGTACTTC.